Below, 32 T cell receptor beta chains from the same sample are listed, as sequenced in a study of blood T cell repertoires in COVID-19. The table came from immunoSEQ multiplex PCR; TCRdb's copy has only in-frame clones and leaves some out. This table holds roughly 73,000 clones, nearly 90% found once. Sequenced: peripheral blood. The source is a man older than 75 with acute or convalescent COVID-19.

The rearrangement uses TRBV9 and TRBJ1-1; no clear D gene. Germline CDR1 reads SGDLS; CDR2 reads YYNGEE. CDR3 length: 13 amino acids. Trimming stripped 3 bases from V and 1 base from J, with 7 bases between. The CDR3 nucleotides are TGTGCCAGCAGCGGCGGGGAGAACACTGAAGCTTTCTTT. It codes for CASSGGENTEAFF.

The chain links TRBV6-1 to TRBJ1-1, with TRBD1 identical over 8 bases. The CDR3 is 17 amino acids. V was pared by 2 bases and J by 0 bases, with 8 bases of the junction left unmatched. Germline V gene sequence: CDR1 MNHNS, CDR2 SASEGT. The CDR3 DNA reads TGTGCCAGCAGTGAATTACGGACAGGGATAATGAACACTGAAGCTTTCTTT. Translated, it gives CASSELRTGIMNTEAFF.

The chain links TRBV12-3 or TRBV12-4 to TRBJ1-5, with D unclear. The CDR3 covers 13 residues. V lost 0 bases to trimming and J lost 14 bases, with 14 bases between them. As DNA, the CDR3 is TGTGCCAGCAGTTTAGCCCATAGCGGGTGGGAGCATTTT. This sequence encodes CASSLAHSGWEHF.

DNA for the CDR3: TGTGCCAGCCGGGAAGGGACAGCGAACACTGAAGCTTTCTTT. As protein: CASREGTANTEAFF. The V and J genes are TRBV3-1 (or the pseudogene TRBV3-2) and TRBJ1-1, with 7 bases lining up with TRBD1. This CDR3 is 14 amino acids long. V dropped 8 bases and J dropped 1; count of bases not matched to a gene: 7. The V gene's germline CDR1 is LGHDT and CDR2 YNNKEL (reference sequence).

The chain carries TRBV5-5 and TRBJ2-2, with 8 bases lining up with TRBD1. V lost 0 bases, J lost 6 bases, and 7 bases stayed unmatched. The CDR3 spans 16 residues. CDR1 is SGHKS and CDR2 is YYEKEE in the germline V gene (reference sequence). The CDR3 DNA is TGTGCCAGCAGCTTGGAAACGGGGACAGGCGCCGGGGAGCTGTTTTTT. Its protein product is CASSLETGTGAGELFF.

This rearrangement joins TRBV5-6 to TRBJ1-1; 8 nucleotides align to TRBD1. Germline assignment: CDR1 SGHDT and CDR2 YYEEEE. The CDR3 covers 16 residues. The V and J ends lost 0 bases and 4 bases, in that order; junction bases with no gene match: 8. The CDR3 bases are TGTGCCAGCAGCTTGGACAGGGGGTGGGAAAGCACTGAAGCTTTCTTT. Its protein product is CASSLDRGWESTEAFF.

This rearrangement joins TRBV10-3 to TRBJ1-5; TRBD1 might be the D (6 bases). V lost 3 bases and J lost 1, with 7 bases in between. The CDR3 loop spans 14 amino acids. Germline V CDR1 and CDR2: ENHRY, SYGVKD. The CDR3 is CAISEGGSNQPQHF. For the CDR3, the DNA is TGTGCCATCAGTGAAGGGGGAAGCAATCAGCCCCAGCATTTT.

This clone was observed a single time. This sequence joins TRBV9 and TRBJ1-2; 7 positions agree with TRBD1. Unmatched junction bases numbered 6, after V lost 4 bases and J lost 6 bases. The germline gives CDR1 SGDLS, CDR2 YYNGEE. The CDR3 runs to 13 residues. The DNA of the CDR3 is TGTGCCAGCAGCCCAGGACAGGAAAATGGCTACACCTTC. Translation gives CASSPGQENGYTF.

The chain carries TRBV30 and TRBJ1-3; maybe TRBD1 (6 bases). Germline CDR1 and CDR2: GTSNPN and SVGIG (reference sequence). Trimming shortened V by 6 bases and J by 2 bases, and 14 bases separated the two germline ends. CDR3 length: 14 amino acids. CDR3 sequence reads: CACATGSPGNTIYF. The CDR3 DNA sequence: TGTGCCTGTGCCACAGGGAGTCCTGGAAACACCATATATTTT.

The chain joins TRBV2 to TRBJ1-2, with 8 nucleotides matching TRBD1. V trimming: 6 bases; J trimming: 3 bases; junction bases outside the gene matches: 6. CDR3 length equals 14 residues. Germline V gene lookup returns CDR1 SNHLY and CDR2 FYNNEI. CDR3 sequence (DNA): TGTGCCAGCAGGCCAGGGGGCTCATACTATGGCTACACCTTC. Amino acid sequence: CASRPGGSYYGYTF.

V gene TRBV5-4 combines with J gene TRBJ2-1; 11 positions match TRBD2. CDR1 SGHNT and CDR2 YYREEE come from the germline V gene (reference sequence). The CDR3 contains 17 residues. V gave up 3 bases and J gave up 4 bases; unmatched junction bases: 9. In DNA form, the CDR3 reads TGTGCCAGCAGCTCCGACACTTCTAGCGGGAGGTACAATGAGCAGTTCTTC. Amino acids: CASSSDTSSGRYNEQFF.

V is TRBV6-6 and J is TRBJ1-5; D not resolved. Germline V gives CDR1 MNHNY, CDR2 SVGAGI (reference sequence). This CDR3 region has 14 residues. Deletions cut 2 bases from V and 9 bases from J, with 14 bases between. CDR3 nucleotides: TGTGCCAGCAGTTACGAGGCGGGGTGGGGGCCCCAGCATTTT. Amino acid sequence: CASSYEAGWGPQHF.

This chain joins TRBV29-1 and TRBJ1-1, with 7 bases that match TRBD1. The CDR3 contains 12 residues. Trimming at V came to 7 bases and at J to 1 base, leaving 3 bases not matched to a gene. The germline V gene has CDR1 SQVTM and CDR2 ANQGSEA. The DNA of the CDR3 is TGCAGCGCTCGGACAGGGAACACTGAAGCTTTCTTT. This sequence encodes CSARTGNTEAFF.

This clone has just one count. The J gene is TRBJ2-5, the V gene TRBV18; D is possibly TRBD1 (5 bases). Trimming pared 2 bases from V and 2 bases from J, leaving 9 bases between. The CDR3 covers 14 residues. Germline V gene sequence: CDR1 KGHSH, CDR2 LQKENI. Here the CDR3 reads CASSPGATQETQYF. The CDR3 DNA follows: TGTGCCAGCTCACCAGGGGCTACTCAAGAGACCCAGTACTTC.

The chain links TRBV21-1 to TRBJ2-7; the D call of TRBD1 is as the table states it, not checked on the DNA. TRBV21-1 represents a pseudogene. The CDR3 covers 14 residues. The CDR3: CASSNVPGSYEQYF. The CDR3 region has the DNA TGTGCCAGCAGCAATGTGCCAGGATCCTACGAGCAGTACTTC.

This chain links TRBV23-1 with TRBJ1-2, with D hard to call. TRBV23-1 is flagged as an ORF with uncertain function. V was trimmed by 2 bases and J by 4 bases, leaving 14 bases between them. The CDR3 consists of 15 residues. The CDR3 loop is CASSQPPSGGYGYTF. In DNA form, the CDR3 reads TGCGCCAGCAGTCAACCCCCTTCAGGAGGCTATGGCTACACCTTC.

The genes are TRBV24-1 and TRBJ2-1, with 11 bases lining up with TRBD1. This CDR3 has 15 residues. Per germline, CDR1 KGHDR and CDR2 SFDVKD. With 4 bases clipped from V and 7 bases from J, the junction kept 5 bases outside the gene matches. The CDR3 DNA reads TGTGCCACCAGTGAGGGGACAGGGGGAAGGAATGAGCAGTTCTTC. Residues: CATSEGTGGRNEQFF.

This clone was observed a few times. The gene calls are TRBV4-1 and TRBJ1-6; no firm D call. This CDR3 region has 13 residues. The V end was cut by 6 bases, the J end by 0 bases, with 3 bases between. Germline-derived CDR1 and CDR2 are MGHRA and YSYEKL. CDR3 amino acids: CASRSSYNSPLHF. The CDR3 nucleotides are TGCGCCAGCAGGAGCTCCTATAATTCACCCCTCCACTTT.

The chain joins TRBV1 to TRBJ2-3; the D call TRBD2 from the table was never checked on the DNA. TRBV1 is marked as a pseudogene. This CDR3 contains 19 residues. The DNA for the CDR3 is TGCACCAGCAGCCTAATCCTAGCGGGAGATGGGCTCGACACAGATACGCAGTATTTT. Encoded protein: CTSSLILAGDGLDTDTQYF.

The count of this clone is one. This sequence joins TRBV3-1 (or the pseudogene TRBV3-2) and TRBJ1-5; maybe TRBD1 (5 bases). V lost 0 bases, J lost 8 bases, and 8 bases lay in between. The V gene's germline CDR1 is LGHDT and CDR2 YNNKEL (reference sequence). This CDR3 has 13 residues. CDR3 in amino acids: CASSQEAGEPQHF. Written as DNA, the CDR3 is TGTGCCAGCAGCCAAGAGGCGGGGGAGCCCCAGCATTTT.

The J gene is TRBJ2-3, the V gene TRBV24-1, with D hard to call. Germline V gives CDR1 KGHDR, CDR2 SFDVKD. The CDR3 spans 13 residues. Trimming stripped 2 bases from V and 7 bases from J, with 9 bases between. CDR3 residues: CATSDSTVHTQYF. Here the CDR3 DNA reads TGTGCCACCAGTGATTCCACAGTCCATACGCAGTATTTT.

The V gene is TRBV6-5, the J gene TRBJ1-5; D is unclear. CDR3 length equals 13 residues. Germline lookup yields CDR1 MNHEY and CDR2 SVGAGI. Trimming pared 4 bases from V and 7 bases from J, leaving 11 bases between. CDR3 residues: CASSSLRKQPQHF. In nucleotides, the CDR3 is TGTGCCAGCAGTTCCCTCAGAAAACAGCCCCAGCATTTT.

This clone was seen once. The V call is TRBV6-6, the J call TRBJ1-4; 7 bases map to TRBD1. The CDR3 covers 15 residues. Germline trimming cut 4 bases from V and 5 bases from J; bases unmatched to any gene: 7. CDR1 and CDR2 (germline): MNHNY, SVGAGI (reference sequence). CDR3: CASSLRQGENEKLFF. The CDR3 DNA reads TGTGCCAGCAGTTTGAGACAGGGAGAAAATGAAAAACTGTTTTTT.

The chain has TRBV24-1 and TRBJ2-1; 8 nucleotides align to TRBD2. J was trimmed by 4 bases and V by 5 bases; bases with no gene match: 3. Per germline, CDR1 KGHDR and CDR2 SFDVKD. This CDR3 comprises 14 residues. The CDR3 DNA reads TGTGCCACCAGTGGGGCGGGGGGTTACAATGAGCAGTTCTTC. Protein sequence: CATSGAGGYNEQFF.

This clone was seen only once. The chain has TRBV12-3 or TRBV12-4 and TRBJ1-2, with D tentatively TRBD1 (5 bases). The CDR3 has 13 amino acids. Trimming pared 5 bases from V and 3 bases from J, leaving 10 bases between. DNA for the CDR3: TGTGCCAGCAGTCCCGACAGTCACTATGGCTACACCTTC. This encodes CASSPDSHYGYTF.

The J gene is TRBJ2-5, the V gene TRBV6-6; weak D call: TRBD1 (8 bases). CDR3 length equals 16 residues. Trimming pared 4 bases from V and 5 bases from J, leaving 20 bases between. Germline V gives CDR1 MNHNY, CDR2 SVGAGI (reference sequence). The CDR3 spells CASSSSRTGRGETQYF. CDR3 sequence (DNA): TGTGCCAGCAGTTCTTCACGGACAGGGCGGGGGGAGACCCAGTACTTC.

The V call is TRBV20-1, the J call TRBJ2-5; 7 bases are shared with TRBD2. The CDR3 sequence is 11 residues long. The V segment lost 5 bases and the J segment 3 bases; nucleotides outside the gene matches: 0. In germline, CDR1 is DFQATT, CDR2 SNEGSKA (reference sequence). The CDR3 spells CSAGGEETQYF. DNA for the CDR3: TGCAGTGCTGGGGGGGAAGAGACCCAGTACTTC.

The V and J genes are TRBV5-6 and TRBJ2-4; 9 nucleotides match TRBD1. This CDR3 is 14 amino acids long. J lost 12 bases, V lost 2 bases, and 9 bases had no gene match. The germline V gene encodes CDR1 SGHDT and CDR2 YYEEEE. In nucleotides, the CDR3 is TGTGCCAGCAGCTTCGGGACAGGGCGAACCGCTCAGTACTTC. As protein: CASSFGTGRTAQYF.

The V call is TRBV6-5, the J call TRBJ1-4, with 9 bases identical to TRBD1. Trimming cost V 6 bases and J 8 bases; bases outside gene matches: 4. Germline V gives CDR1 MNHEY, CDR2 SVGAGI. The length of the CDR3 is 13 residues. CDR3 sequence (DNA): TGTGCCAGCAGCCGAGGGACAGGGGAAAAACTGTTTTTT. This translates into CASSRGTGEKLFF.

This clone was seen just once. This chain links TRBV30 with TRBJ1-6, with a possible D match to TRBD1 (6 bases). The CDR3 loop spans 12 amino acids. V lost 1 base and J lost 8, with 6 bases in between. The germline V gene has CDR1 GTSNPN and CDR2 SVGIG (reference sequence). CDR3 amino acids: CAWSGQDSPLHF. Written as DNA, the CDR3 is TGTGCCTGGAGTGGACAGGATTCACCCCTCCACTTT.

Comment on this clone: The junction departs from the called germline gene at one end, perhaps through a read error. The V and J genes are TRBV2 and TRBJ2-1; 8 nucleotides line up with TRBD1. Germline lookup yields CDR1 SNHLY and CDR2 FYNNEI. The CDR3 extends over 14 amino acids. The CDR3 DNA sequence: TGTGCCAGCAGGAGACAGGGGTCCTCCAATGAGCAGTTCTTC. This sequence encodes CASRRQGSSNEQFF.

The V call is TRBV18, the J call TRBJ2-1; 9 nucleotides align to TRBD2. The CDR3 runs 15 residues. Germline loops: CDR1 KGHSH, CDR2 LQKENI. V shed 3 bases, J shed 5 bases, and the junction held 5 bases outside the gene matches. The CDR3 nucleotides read TGTGCCAGCTCACCTGGTAGCGGGGGTAACAATGAGCAGTTCTTC. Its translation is CASSPGSGGNNEQFF.